The source of this T cell receptor beta chain is a study of blood T cell repertoires in COVID-19. The overall study: The United States, Italy and Spain provided the acute and convalescent COVID-19 samples. PBMCs, B-cell-depleted T cells, or T cells provided the cDNA or gDNA that made up the material.

Authors' analysis steps: Amplifying reference gene primers gave estimates of nucleated cell counts. Sequencing used immunoSEQ multiplex PCR; TCRdb keeps in-frame clones, though not all of them. V and J calls and clone size are copied from that table; D and trimming were computed from the DNA. The sample yields approximately 270,000 clones, 75% to 90% seen once. Participants reported their clinical history, and cohort assignment relied on those reports. Trimming pared 2 bases from V and 6 bases from J, leaving 14 bases between. From germline, CDR1 is MDHEN and CDR2 SYDVKM. CDR3 length equals 15 residues.

The clonotype comes from a woman under 40 with acute COVID-19. The sequenced sample was PBMCs or T cells enriched from blood (not recorded which). The chain joins TRBV28 to TRBJ1-5; tentatively, D is TRBD1 (6 bases). Written as DNA, the CDR3 is TGTGCCAGCAGTTTAGGGCAGGGGTTTGTTCAGCCCCAGCATTTT. Translating it yields CASSLGQGFVQPQHF.